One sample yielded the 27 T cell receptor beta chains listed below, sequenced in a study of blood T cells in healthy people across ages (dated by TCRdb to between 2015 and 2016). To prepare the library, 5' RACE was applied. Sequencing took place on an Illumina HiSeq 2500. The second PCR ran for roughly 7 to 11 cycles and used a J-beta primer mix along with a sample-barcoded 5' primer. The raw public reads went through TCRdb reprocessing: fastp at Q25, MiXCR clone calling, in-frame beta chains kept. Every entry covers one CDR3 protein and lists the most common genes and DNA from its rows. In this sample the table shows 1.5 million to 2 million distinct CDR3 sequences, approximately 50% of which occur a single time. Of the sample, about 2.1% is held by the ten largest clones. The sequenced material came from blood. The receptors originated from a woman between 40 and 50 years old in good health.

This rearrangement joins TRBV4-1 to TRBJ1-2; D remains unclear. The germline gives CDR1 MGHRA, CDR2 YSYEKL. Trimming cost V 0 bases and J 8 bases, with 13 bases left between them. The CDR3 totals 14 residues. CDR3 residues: CASSQDSALWGYTF. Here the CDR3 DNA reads TGCGCCAGCAGCCAAGATTCAGCCCTATGGGGCTACACCTTC.

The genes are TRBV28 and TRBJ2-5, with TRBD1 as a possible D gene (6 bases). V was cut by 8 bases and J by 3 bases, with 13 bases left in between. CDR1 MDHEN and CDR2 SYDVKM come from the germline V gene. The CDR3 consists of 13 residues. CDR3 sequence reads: CASVIGGKETQYF. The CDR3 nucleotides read TGTGCCAGCGTTATAGGGGGAAAAGAGACCCAGTACTTC.

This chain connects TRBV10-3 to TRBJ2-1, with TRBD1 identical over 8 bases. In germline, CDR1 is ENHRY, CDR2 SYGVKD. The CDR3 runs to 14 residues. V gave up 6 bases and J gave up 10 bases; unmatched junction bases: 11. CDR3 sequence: CAIRERRGTGEQFF. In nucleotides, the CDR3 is TGTGCCATCAGGGAGCGCCGGGGGACAGGCGAGCAGTTCTTC.

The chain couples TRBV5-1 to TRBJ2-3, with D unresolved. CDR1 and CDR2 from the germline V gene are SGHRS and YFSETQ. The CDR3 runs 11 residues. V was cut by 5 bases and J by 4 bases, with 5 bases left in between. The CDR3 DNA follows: TGCGCCAGCAGGAAGGCAGATACGCAGTATTTT. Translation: CASRKADTQYF.

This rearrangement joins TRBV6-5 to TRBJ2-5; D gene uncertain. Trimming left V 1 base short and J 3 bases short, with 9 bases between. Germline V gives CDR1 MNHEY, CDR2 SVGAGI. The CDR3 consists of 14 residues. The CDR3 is CASSYFGSKETQYF. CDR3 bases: TGTGCCAGCAGTTACTTTGGCAGTAAAGAGACCCAGTACTTC.

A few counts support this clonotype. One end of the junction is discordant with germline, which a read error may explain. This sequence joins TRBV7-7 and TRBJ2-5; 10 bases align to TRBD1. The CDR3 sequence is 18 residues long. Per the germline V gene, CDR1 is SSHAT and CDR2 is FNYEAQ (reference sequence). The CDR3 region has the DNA TGTGCTAGCAGCTTATCGACGACAGGGGGCGTGTGGCGAGAGACCCAGTACTTC. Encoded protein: CASSLSTTGGVWRETQYF. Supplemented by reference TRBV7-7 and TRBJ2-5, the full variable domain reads GAGVSQSPRYKVTKRGQDVTLRCDPISSHATLYWYQQALGQGPEFLTYFNYEAQPDKSGLPSDRFSAERPEGSISTLTIQRTEQRDSAMYRCASSLSTTGGVWRETQYFGPGTRLLVL.

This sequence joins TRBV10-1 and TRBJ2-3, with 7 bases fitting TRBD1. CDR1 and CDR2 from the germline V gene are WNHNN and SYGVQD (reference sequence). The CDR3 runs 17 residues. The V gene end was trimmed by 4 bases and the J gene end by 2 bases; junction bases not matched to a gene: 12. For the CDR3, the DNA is TGCGCCAGCAGTGCATGGGCTGACAGGGACCCCACAGATACGCAGTATTTT. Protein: CASSAWADRDPTDTQYF.

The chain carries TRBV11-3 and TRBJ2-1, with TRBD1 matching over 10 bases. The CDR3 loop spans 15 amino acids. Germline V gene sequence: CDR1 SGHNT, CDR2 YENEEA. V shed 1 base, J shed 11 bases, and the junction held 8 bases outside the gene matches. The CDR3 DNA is TGTGCCAGCAGCTTAGGGGGACAGGGGAAAGTGAAGCAGTTCTTC. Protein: CASSLGGQGKVKQFF.

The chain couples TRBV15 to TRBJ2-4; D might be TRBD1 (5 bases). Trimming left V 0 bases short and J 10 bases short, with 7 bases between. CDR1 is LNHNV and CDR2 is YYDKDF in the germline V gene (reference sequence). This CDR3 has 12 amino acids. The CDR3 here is CATSRETEIQYF. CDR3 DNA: TGTGCCACCAGCAGAGAGACAGAGATTCAGTACTTC.

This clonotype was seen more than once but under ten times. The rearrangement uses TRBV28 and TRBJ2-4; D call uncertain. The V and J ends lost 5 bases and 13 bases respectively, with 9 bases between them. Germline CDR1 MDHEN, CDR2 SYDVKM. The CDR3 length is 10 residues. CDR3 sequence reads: CASSQIKQYF. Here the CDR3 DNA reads TGTGCCAGCAGTCAAATCAAGCAGTACTTC.

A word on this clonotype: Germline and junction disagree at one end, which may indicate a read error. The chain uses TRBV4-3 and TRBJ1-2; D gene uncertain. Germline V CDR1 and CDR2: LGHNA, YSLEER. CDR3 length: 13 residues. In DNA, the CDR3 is TGCGCCAGCAGCCTATCCGGAGAGGATGGCTGCACCTTC. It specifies CASSLSGEDGCTF.

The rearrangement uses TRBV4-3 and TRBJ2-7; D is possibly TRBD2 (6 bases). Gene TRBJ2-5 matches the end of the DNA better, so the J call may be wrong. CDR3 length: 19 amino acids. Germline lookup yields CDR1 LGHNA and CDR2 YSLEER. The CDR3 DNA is TGCGCCAGCAGCCAACCCTTCGGGGCGGGGACCTCAACTAAAGAGACCCAGTACTTC. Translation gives CASSQPFGAGTSTKETQYF.

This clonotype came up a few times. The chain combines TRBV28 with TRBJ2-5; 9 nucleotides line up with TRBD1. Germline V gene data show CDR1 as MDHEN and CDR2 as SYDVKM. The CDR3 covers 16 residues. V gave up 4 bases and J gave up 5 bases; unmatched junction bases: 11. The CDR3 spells CASSSLGTGFSETQYF. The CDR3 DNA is TGTGCCAGCAGTTCCCTAGGGACAGGGTTTAGCGAGACCCAGTACTTC.

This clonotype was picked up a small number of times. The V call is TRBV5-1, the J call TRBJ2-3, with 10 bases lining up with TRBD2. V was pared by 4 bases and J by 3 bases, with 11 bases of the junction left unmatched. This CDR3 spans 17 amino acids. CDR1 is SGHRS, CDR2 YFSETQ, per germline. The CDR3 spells CASSPPSGAGGTDTQYF. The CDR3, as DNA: TGCGCCAGCAGCCCACCCTCTGGAGCGGGGGGGACAGATACGCAGTATTTT.

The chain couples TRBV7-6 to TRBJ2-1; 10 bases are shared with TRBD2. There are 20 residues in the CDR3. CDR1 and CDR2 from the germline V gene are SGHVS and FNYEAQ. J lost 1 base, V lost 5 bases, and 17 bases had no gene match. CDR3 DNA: TGTGCCAGCAGCCTACTAGTTGACAGCGGGGGGGCCAGTTCCTACAATGAGCAGTTCTTC. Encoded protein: CASSLLVDSGGASSYNEQFF.

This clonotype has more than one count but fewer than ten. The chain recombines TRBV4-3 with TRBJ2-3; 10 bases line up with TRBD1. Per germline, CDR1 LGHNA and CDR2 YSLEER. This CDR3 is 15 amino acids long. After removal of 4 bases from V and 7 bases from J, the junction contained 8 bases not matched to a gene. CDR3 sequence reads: CASSLGQGGAYTQYF. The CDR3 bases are TGCGCCAGCAGCCTAGGACAGGGGGGTGCGTATACGCAGTATTTT.

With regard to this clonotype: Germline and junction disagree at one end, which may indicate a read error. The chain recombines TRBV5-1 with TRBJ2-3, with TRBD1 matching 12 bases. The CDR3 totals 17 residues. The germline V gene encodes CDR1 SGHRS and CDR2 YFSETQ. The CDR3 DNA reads TGCGCCAGCAGTCCGACCGCCGGGACAGGGGGCACGGATACGCAGTATTTT. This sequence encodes CASSPTAGTGGTDTQYF. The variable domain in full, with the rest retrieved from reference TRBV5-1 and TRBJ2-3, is KAGVTQTPRYLIKTRGQQVTLSCSPISGHRSVSWYQQTPGQGLQFLFEYFSETQRNKGNFPGRFSGRQFSNSRSEMNVSTLELGDSALYLCASSPTAGTGGTDTQYFGPGTRLTVL.

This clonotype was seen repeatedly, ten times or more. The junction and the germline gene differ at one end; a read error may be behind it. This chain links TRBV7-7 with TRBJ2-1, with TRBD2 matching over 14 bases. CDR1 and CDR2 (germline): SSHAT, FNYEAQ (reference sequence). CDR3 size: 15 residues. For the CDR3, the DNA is TGCGCCAGCAGCCCCGGGACTAGCGGGGGTAATGAGCAGTTCTTC. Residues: CASSPGTSGGNEQFF. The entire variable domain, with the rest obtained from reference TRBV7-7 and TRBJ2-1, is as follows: GAGVSQSPRYKVTKRGQDVTLRCDPISSHATLYWYQQALGQGPEFLTYFNYEAQPDKSGLPSDRFSAERPEGSISTLTIQRTEQRDSAMYRCASSPGTSGGNEQFFGPGTRLTVL.

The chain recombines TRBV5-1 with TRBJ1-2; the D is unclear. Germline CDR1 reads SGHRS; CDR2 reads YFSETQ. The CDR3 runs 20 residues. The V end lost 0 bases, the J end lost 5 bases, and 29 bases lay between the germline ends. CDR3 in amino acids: CASSLDLRSRAGMGKYGYTF. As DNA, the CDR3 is TGCGCCAGCAGCTTGGATCTACGAAGTAGGGCGGGGATGGGGAAGTATGGCTACACCTTC.

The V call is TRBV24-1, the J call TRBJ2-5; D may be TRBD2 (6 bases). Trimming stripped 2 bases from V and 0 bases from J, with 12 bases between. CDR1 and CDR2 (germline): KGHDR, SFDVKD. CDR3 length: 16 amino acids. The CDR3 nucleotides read TGTGCCACCAGTGATTCGGGACTCCTGTACCAAGAGACCCAGTACTTC. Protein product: CATSDSGLLYQETQYF.

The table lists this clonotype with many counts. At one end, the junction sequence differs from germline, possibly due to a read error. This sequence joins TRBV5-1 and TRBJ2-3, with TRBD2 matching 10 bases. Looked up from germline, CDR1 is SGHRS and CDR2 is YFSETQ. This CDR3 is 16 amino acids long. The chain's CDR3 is CASSLGTSGNTDTQYF. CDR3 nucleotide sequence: TGTGCCAGCAGCTTGGGAACTAGCGGGAACACAGATACGCAGTATTTT.

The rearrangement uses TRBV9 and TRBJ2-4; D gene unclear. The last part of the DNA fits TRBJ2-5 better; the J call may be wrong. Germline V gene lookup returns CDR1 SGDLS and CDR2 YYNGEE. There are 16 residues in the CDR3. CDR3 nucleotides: TGTGCCAGCAGCGTAGAAGGTATGGGCAGATCAGAGACCCAGTACTTC. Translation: CASSVEGMGRSETQYF.

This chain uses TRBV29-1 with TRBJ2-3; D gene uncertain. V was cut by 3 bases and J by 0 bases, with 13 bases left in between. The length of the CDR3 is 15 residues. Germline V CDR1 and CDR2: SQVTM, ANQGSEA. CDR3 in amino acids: CSVDQGLPSTDTQYF. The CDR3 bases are TGCAGCGTTGATCAAGGGCTACCTAGCACAGATACGCAGTATTTT.

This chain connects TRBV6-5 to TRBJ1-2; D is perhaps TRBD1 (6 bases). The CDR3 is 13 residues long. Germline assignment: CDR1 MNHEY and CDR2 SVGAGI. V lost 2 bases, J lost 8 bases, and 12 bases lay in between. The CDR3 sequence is CASSYVQGVGYTF. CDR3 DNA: TGTGCCAGCAGTTACGTACAGGGTGTCGGCTACACCTTC.

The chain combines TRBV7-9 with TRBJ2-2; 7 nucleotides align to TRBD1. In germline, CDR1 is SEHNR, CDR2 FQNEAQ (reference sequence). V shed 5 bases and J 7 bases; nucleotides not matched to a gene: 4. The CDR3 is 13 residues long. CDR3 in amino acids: CASSATGVGELFF. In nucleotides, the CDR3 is TGTGCCAGCAGCGCCACAGGGGTCGGGGAGCTGTTTTTT.

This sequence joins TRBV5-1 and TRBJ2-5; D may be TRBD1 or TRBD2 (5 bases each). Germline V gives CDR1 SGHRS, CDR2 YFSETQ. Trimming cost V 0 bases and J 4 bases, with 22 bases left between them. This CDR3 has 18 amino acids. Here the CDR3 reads CASSLAPDGATRGETQYF. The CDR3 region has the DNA TGCGCCAGCAGCTTGGCCCCGGACGGGGCTACCCGCGGAGAGACCCAGTACTTC.

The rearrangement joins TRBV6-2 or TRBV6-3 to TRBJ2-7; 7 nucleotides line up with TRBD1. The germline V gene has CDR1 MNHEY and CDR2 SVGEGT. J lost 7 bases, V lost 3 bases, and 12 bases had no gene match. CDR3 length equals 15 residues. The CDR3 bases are TGTGCCAGCAGTTATGCAGGGGGAACCTACAATGAGCAGTACTTC. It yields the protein CASSYAGGTYNEQYF.